The sample holds one count of the clone carrying this T cell receptor (beta chain). Its matching antigen is unknown. Germline V lookup: CDR1 MNHEY, CDR2 SMNVEV (reference sequence). This CDR3 spans 12 amino acids. V was pared by 8 bases and J by 8 bases, with 10 bases between. This record belongs to a study of shared clonotypes between healthy human individuals. Study background: With ages of 18 to 49, the donors were two women and a few men.

Study-level results: Naive subsets, compared against memory subsets, generally had larger estimated richness values.

The repertoire was sequenced with immunoSEQ multiplex PCR; TCRdb's copy has only in-frame clones and lacks some. The sample holds about 1 million clones, about 75% seen once. This TCR derives from a man younger than 30 in good health. The material sequenced was memory CD4+ T cells sorted from blood. This sample's subset: CD45RA-negative fraction. V gene TRBV27 combines with J gene TRBJ1-6, with TRBD1 as a possible D gene (6 bases). CDR3 loop: CASRGGHSPLHF. Here the CDR3 DNA reads TGTGCCAGCCGGGGGGGGCATTCACCCCTCCACTTT.